Below are 8 T cell receptor beta chains sequenced from a single sample in a study of shared clonotypes between healthy human individuals. Assay used: immunoSEQ multiplex PCR; TCRdb lists only in-frame clones, some missing. The profile shows under 1,100,000 clones, approximately 80% of them singletons. Sequenced sample: memory CD4+ T cells from PBMCs. Subset described: CD45RA-negative fraction. All receptors derive from a man younger than 35 in good health. Some clones in this sample may be carry-over from other donors' samples.

V and J are TRBV27 and TRBJ2-7; D possibly corresponds to TRBD1 (5 bases). CDR1 MNHEY and CDR2 SMNVEV come from the germline V gene (reference sequence). The CDR3 has 14 amino acids. The V end lost 6 bases, the J end lost 4 bases, and 16 bases lay between the germline ends. CDR3 in amino acids: CASSLPGRAYEQYF. CDR3 DNA sequence: TGTGCCAGCAGCCTCCCGGGCAGGGCTTACGAGCAGTACTTC.

The chain uses TRBV2 and TRBJ1-2; 7 nucleotides match TRBD1. The germline V gene encodes CDR1 SNHLY and CDR2 FYNNEI. This CDR3 has 15 amino acids. V lost 2 bases and J lost 4; bases outside the gene matches: 7. CDR3: CASSEQDRQTYGYTF. CDR3 sequence (DNA): TGTGCCAGCAGTGAACAGGACAGGCAAACCTATGGCTACACCTTC. Full variable domain (remainder filled in from reference TRBV2 and TRBJ1-2): EPEVTQTPSHQVTQMGQEVILRCVPISNHLYFYWYRQILGQKVEFLVSFYNNEISEKSEIFDDQFSVERPDGSNFTLKIRSTKLEDSAMYFCASSEQDRQTYGYTFGSGTRLTVV.

This clone was recorded many times. The same CDR3 is also encoded by other DNA sequences in this sample. The chain joins TRBV5-1 to TRBJ1-2; D remains ambiguous. The V and J ends lost 2 bases and 2 bases respectively, with 10 bases between them. Germline V CDR1 and CDR2: SGHRS, YFSETQ. This CDR3 is built from 14 residues. This CDR3 reads CASSLESPNYGYTF. The CDR3 nucleotides read TGCGCCAGCAGCTTAGAAAGTCCGAACTATGGCTACACCTTC.

This clone was detected only once. This chain joins TRBV7-2 and TRBJ2-7; D possibly corresponds to TRBD1 (5 bases). Per the germline V gene, CDR1 is SGHTA and CDR2 is FQGNSA. V dropped 2 bases and J dropped 3 bases, with 11 bases sitting between them. The CDR3 runs to 14 residues. The CDR3 nucleotides read TGTGCCAGCAGCTTACCCGACAGACTCTACGAGCAGTACTTC. Protein: CASSLPDRLYEQYF.

This chain connects TRBV15 to TRBJ2-5; the match to TRBD2 covers 7 bases. The CDR3 contains 12 residues. The V and J ends lost 8 bases and 4 bases, in that order; junction bases with no gene match: 4. Germline V gives CDR1 LNHNV, CDR2 YYDKDF (reference sequence). CDR3: CATRGVVETQYF. CDR3 in DNA: TGTGCCACCCGGGGGGTTGTAGAGACCCAGTACTTC.

The V gene is TRBV2, the J gene TRBJ2-7; 8 nucleotides align to TRBD1. Germline CDR1 reads SNHLY; CDR2 reads FYNNEI. This CDR3 is 14 amino acids long. The J segment lost 2 bases and the V segment lost 7 bases, leaving 7 bases of the junction unmatched. The DNA of the CDR3 is TGTGCCAGCATGAGGGGACAGGATCCCTACGAGCAGTACTTC. It is translated as CASMRGQDPYEQYF.

The CDR3 spells CASSSLGRAYEQYF. Written as DNA, the CDR3 is TGTGCCAGCAGCTCGTTGGGACGGGCCTACGAGCAGTACTTC. The chain recombines TRBV7-9 with TRBJ2-7; D possibly matches TRBD1 or TRBD2 (5 bases each). Germline lookup yields CDR1 SEHNR and CDR2 FQNEAQ (reference sequence). Trimming pared 4 bases from V and 2 bases from J, leaving 12 bases between. The CDR3 totals 14 residues.

The chain uses TRBV6-9 and TRBJ2-3, with unresolved D. The CDR3 is 15 amino acids. Germline CDR1 MNHGY, CDR2 SVAAGI. V was clipped by 6 bases and J by 1 base, with 14 bases between them. CDR3 sequence reads: CASRVWHTRTDTQYF. The DNA of the CDR3 is TGTGCCAGCAGAGTGTGGCACACTCGCACAGATACGCAGTATTTT.